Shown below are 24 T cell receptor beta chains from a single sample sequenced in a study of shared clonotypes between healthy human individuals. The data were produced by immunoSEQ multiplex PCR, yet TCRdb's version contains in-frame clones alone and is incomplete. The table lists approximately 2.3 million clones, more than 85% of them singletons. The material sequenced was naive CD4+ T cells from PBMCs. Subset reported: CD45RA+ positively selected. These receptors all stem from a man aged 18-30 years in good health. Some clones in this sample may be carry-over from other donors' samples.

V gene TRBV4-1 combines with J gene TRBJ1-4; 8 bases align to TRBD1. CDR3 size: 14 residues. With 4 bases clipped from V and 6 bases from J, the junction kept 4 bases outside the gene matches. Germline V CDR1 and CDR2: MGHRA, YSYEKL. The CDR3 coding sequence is TGCGCCAGCAGCCCTGGGACAGGCTATGAAAAACTGTTTTTT. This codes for CASSPGTGYEKLFF.

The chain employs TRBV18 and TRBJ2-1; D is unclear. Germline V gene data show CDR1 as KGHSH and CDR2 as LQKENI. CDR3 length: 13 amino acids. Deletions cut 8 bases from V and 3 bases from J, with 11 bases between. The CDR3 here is CASLESLYNEQFF. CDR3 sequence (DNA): TGTGCCAGCCTCGAGTCCCTCTACAATGAGCAGTTCTTC.

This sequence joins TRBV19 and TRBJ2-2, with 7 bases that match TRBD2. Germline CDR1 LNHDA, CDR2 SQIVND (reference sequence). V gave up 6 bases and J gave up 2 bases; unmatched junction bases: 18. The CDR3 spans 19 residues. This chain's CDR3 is CASSSRWGGSFINTGELFF. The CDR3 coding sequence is TGTGCCAGTAGCTCACGGTGGGGCGGGAGTTTTATTAACACCGGGGAGCTGTTTTTT.

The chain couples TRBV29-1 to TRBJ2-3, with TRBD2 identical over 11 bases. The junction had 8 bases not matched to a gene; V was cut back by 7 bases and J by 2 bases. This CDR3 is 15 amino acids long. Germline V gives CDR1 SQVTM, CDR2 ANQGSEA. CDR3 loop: CSGGTSGVFTDTQYF. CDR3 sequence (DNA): TGCAGCGGAGGGACTAGCGGAGTCTTCACAGATACGCAGTATTTT.

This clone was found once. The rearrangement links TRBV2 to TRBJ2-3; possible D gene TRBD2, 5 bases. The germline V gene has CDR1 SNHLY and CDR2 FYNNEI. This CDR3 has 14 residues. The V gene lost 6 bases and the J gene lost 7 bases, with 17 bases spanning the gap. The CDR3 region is CASSPQRDLNTQYF. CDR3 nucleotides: TGTGCCAGCAGCCCCCAACGGGATCTAAATACGCAGTATTTT.

The CDR3 region is CASISGSGYEQYF. CDR3 bases: TGTGCCTCGATTAGCGGGAGCGGGTACGAGCAGTACTTC. The chain uses TRBV30 and TRBJ2-5, with TRBD2 identical over 9 bases. The DNA end is more similar to TRBJ2-7, so the J call may be wrong. This CDR3 contains 13 residues. CDR1 and CDR2 (germline): GTSNPN, SVGIG (reference sequence).

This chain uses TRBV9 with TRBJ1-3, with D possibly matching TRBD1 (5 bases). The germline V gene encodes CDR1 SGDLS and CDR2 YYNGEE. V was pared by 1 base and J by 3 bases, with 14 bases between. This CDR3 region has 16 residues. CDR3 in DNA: TGTGCCAGCAGCGTACGTGCTACTGGGGGTGGAAACACCATATATTTT. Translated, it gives CASSVRATGGGNTIYF.

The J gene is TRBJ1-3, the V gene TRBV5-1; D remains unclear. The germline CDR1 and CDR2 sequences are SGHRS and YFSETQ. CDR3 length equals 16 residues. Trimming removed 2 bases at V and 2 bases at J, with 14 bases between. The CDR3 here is CASSFTARGTGNTIYF. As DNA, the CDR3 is TGCGCCAGCAGCTTTACAGCACGAGGAACTGGAAACACCATATATTTT.

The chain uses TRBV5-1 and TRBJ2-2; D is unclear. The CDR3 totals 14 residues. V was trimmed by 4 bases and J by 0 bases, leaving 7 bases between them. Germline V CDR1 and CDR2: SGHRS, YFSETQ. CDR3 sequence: CASSLPTNTGELFF. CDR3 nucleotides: TGCGCCAGCAGCCTCCCAACGAACACCGGGGAGCTGTTTTTT.

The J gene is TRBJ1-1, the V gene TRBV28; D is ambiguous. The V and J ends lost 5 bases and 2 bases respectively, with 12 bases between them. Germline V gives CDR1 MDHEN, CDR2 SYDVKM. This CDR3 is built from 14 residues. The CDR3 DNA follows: TGTGCCAGCAGTCCACCATTAAGTAACACTGAAGCTTTCTTT. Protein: CASSPPLSNTEAFF.

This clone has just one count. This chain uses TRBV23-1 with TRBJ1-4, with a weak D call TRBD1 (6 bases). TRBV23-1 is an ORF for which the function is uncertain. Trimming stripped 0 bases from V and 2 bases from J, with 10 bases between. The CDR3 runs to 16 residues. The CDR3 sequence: CASSQSSGATNEKLFF. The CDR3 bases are TGCGCCAGCAGTCAATCTTCAGGGGCGACTAATGAAAAACTGTTTTTT.

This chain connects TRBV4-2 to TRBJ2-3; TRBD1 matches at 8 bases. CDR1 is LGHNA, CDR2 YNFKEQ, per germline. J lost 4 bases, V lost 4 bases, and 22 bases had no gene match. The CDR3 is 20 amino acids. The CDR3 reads CASSPQVVAGGTRGADTQYF. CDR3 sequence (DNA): TGTGCCAGCAGCCCGCAGGTCGTCGCAGGGGGCACTCGGGGTGCAGATACGCAGTATTTT.

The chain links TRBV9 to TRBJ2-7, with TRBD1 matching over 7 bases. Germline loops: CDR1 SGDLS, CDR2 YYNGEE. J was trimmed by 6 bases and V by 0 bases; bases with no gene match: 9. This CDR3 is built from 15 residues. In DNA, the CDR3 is TGTGCCAGCAGCGTAGATACAGGGGAAAGAAGCGAGCAGTACTTC. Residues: CASSVDTGERSEQYF.

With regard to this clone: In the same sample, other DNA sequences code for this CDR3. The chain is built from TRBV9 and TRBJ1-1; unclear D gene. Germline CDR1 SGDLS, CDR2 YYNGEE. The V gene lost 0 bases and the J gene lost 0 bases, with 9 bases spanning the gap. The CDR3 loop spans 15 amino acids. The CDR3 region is CASSVAGGMNTEAFF. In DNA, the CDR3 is TGTGCCAGCAGCGTAGCTGGAGGGATGAACACTGAAGCTTTCTTT. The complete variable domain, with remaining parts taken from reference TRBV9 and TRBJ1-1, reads DSGVTQTPKHLITATGQRVTLRCSPRSGDLSVYWYQQSLDQGLQFLIQYYNGEERAKGNILERFSAQQFPDLHSELNLSSLELGDSALYFCASSVAGGMNTEAFFGQGTRLTVV.

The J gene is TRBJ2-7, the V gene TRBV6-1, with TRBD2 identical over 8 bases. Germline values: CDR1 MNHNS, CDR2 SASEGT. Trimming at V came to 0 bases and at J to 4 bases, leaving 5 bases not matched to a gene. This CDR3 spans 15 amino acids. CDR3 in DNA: TGTGCCAGCAGTGAAGCGTGGCGGGAGGTTTACGAGCAGTACTTC. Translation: CASSEAWREVYEQYF.

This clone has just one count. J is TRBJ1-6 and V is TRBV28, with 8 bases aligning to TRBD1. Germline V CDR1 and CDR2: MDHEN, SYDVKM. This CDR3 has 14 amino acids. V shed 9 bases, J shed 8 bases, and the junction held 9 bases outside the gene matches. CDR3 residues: CASVSGQAYSPLHF. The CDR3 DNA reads TGTGCCAGTGTGTCGGGACAGGCATATTCACCCCTCCACTTT.

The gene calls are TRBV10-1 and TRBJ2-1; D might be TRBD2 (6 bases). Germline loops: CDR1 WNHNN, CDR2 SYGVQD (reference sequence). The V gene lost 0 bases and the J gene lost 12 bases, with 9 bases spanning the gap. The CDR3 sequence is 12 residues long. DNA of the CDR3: TGCGCCAGCAGTGAGTCCGTGGAGGGGCAGTTCTTC. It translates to CASSESVEGQFF.

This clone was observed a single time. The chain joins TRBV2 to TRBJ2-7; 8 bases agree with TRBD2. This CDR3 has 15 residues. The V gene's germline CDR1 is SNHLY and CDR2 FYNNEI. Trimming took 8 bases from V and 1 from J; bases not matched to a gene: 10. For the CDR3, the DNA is TGTGCCAGCTCAGAGGGACTAGTAGGGTCCTACGAGCAGTACTTC. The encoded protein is CASSEGLVGSYEQYF.

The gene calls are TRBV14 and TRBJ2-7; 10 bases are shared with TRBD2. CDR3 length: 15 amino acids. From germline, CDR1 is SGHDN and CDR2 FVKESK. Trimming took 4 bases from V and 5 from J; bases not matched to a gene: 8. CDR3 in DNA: TGTGCCAGCAGCCTTAGCGGGAGGCCCTGGGACGAGCAGTACTTC. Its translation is CASSLSGRPWDEQYF.

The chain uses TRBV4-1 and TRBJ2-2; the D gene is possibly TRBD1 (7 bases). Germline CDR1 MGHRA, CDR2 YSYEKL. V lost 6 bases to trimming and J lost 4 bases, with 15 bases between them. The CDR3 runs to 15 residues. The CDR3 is CASSMFQGGTGELFF. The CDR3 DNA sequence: TGCGCCAGCAGTATGTTCCAGGGGGGCACCGGGGAGCTGTTTTTT.

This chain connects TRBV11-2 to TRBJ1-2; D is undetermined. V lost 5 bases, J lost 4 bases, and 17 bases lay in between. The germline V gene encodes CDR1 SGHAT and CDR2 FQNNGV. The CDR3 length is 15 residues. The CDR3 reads CASSALRPEGYGYTF. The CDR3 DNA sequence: TGTGCCAGCAGCGCCCTTCGGCCTGAGGGCTATGGCTACACCTTC.

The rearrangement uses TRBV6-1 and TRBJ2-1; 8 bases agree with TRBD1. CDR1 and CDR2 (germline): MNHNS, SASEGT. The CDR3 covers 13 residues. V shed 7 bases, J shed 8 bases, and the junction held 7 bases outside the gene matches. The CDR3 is CASKMTGVDEQFF. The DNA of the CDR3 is TGTGCCAGCAAGATGACAGGGGTCGATGAGCAGTTCTTC.

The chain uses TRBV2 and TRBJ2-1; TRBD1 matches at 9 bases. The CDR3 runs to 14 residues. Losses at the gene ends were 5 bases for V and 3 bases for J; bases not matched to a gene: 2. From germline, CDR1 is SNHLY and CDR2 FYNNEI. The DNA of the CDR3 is TGTGCCAGCAGTCAGGACAGGGGCTACAATGAGCAGTTCTTC. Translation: CASSQDRGYNEQFF. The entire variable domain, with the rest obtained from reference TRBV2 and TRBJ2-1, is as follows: EPEVTQTPSHQVTQMGQEVILRCVPISNHLYFYWYRQILGQKVEFLVSFYNNEISEKSEIFDDQFSVERPDGSNFTLKIRSTKLEDSAMYFCASSQDRGYNEQFFGPGTRLTVL.

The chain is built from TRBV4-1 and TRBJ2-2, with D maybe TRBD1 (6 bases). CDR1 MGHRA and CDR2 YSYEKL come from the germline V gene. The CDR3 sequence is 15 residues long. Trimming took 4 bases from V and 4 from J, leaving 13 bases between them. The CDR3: CASSPRDILTGELFF. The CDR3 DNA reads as TGCGCCAGCAGCCCCCGGGACATCCTCACCGGGGAGCTGTTTTTT.